These 21 T cell receptor beta chains were sequenced from one sample in a study of T-cell reconstitution after alpha-beta-depleted transplantation in children (TCRdb year 2016). Libraries were constructed by PCR. Instrument on record: Illumina HiSeq 2500. TCR library preparation used molecular barcoding, with unique molecular identifiers applied to normalize quantification of the TCRbeta repertoire. TCRdb cleaned the public reads at Q25 with fastp, built clones with MiXCR and kept in-frame beta chains. Every distinct CDR3 protein forms one entry, paired with its most common genes and DNA. Within this sample are 400,000 to 500,000 distinct CDR3 sequences, with approximately 11% of them counted one time only. The ten largest clones capture 5% to 6.5% of the sample. The starting material was PBMCs from the stem cell graft donor, obtained from the stem cell graft. These receptors were collected from a human donor who donated a stem cell graft to a child with acute myeloid leukemia.

At least ten counts were recorded for this clonotype. The chain links TRBV25-1 to TRBJ1-1; a weak D match, TRBD1 (5 bases). Trimming took off 4 bases at V and 4 bases at J, with 10 bases between the two ends. CDR1 is MGHDK, CDR2 SYGVNS, per germline. The CDR3 sequence is 13 residues long. CDR3 DNA: TGTGCCAGCAGTGGTGGGGGTGGCACTGAAGCTTTCTTT. This translates into CASSGGGGTEAFF.

The rearrangement joins TRBV20-1 to TRBJ2-7; D possibly corresponds to TRBD2 (5 bases). The CDR3 loop spans 14 amino acids. V lost 7 bases, J lost 7 bases, and 23 bases lay in between. Germline V CDR1 and CDR2: DFQATT, SNEGSKA (reference sequence). The CDR3 region is CSVPESGRPGEQYF. The CDR3 DNA reads TGCAGTGTTCCTGAATCCGGCAGACCGGGGGAGCAGTACTTC.

In this sample, this clonotype turned up many times. This chain links TRBV20-1 with TRBJ2-7; a possible D gene is TRBD2 (5 bases). Germline V CDR1 and CDR2: DFQATT, SNEGSKA (reference sequence). The CDR3 runs to 13 residues. V gave up 6 bases and J gave up 1 base, with 13 bases separating them. The CDR3 DNA reads as TGCAGTGCACAAGCCCCGGGGTCCTACGAGCAGTACTTC. It codes for CSAQAPGSYEQYF.

The chain links TRBV6-4 to TRBJ2-2; 7 nucleotides line up with TRBD2. V was clipped by 4 bases and J by 4 bases; unmatched bases: 3. CDR3 length: 14 residues. The germline CDR1 and CDR2 sequences are MRHNA and SNTAGT. The CDR3 reads CASSATSFTGELFF. In DNA, the CDR3 is TGTGCCAGCAGTGCGACTAGCTTCACCGGGGAGCTGTTTTTT.

This clonotype was observed a handful of times. The J gene is TRBJ2-7, the V gene TRBV7-8; TRBD1 or TRBD2 may be the D gene (5 bases each). Per germline, CDR1 SGHVS and CDR2 FQNEAQ. This CDR3 is built from 14 residues. Deletions cut 0 bases from V and 4 bases from J, with 10 bases between. The CDR3: CASSLAEGRYEQYV. The CDR3 DNA follows: TGTGCCAGCAGCTTAGCCGAGGGGCGGTACGAGCAGTACGTC.

This clonotype has just a few counts. V and J are TRBV10-3 and TRBJ2-3, with D possibly matching TRBD1 (6 bases). Trimming took off 10 bases at V and 1 base at J, with 15 bases between the two ends. Germline CDR1 reads ENHRY; CDR2 reads SYGVKD. The CDR3 spans 14 residues. The CDR3 nucleotides read TGTGCCACGACCCGGGACACCCGCACAGATACGCAGTATTTT. Translating it yields CATTRDTRTDTQYF.

This clonotype was seen more than once but under ten times. V usage is TRBV20-1 and J usage is TRBJ2-3; 8 nucleotides line up with TRBD2. Trimming cost V 2 bases and J 5 bases; bases outside gene matches: 12. Germline CDR1 reads DFQATT; CDR2 reads SNEGSKA (reference sequence). The CDR3 spans 16 residues. The CDR3, as DNA: TGCAGTGCTAGACCCACTAGCGGAGCCCCCCGAGATACGCAGTATTTT. Residues: CSARPTSGAPRDTQYF.

As regards this clonotype: A much larger clone lies one base from this, so it may be a read error. This sequence joins TRBV7-8 and TRBJ2-1; D is uncertain. Looked up from germline, CDR1 is SGHVS and CDR2 is FQNEAQ. V shed 1 base and J shed 5 bases, with 3 bases lying between them. CDR3 length equals 12 residues. The CDR3 DNA reads TGTGCCAGCAGCTTAGATCACAATGAGCAGTTCTTC. It encodes CASSLDHNEQFF.

The V call is TRBV3-1, the J call TRBJ2-2; D uncertain. The CDR3 runs 16 residues. The V end lost 2 bases, the J end lost 3 bases, and 13 bases lay between the germline ends. From germline, CDR1 is LGHDT and CDR2 YNNKEL (reference sequence). The CDR3 region has the DNA TGTGCCAGCAGCCAAAGGCGGACGCCCCACACCGGGGAGCTGTTTTTT. It is translated as CASSQRRTPHTGELFF.

This clonotype has at least ten counts. This sequence joins TRBV29-1 and TRBJ2-7; 10 nucleotides agree with TRBD2. The CDR3 is 13 residues long. Germline CDR1 and CDR2: SQVTM and ANQGSEA. J lost 2 bases, V lost 3 bases, and 1 base had no gene match. CDR3 amino acids: CSVELAGAYEQYF. The DNA of the CDR3 is TGCAGCGTTGAGCTAGCGGGGGCCTACGAGCAGTACTTC.

The table lists this clonotype with a few counts. This chain connects TRBV10-3 to TRBJ2-3; D may match TRBD1 or TRBD2 (6 bases each). The CDR3 is 15 amino acids. The germline V gene has CDR1 ENHRY and CDR2 SYGVKD. Deletions cut 8 bases from V and 8 bases from J, with 23 bases between. The CDR3 sequence is CAIREYGTPQGTQYF. In nucleotides, the CDR3 is TGTGCCATCCGAGAATACGGGACTCCACAGGGTACGCAGTATTTT.

This clonotype was counted a few times. V gene TRBV10-2 combines with J gene TRBJ1-5; D uncertain. Trimming removed 3 bases at V and 2 bases at J, with 8 bases between. In germline, CDR1 is WSHSY, CDR2 SAAADI. This CDR3 comprises 14 residues. In nucleotides, the CDR3 is TGCGCCAGCAGTGATCGGCAGGGCAATCAGCCCCAGCATTTT. Protein: CASSDRQGNQPQHF.

This clonotype showed up just a few times. This sequence joins TRBV20-1 and TRBJ2-1, with 7 bases identical to TRBD2. J lost 7 bases, V lost 3 bases, and 12 bases had no gene match. The germline gives CDR1 DFQATT, CDR2 SNEGSKA (reference sequence). CDR3 length: 15 residues. The CDR3 DNA reads TGCAGTGCTAGCCATCCGGGACTACCGGATAATGAGCAGTTCTTC. It translates to CSASHPGLPDNEQFF.

This clonotype has only a few counts. The rearrangement uses TRBV18 and TRBJ2-3; D perhaps matches TRBD2 (5 bases). CDR1 is KGHSH and CDR2 is LQKENI in the germline V gene. The length of the CDR3 is 13 residues. Trimming removed 2 bases from V and 6 bases from J, with 9 bases in between. The CDR3 here is CASSPTRRDTQYF. For the CDR3, the DNA is TGTGCCAGCTCACCAACTAGAAGGGATACGCAGTATTTT. The complete variable domain, with remaining parts taken from reference TRBV18 and TRBJ2-3, reads NAGVMQNPRHLVRRRGQEARLRCSPMKGHSHVYWYRQLPEEGLKFMVYLQKENIIDESGMPKERFSAEFPKEGPSILRIQQVVRGDSAAYFCASSPTRRDTQYFGPGTRLTVL.

In its sample, this clonotype was seen a few times. The rearrangement links TRBV19 to TRBJ1-3, with D possibly being TRBD1 (6 bases). Per the germline V gene, CDR1 is LNHDA and CDR2 is SQIVND (reference sequence). This CDR3 region has 12 residues. V lost 6 bases, J lost 14 bases, and 17 bases lay in between. For the CDR3, the DNA is TGTGCCAGTAGCCGGGACACCAGAAGCCTATATTTT. Protein sequence: CASSRDTRSLYF.

This rearrangement joins TRBV6-1 to TRBJ2-6; no reliable D call. The CDR3 covers 14 residues. Germline-derived CDR1 and CDR2 are MNHNS and SASEGT. V lost 8 bases, J lost 0 bases, and 8 bases lay in between. CDR3 protein: CASSINSGANVLTF. The CDR3, as DNA: TGTGCCAGCTCCATTAACTCTGGGGCCAACGTCCTGACTTTC.

V is TRBV7-2 and J is TRBJ1-6, with a weak D call TRBD1 (5 bases). The CDR3 extends over 16 amino acids. V was pared by 0 bases and J by 5 bases, with 11 bases between. Germline CDR1 and CDR2: SGHTA and FQGNSA. The chain's CDR3 is CASSLAAGGNNSPLHF. CDR3 sequence (DNA): TGTGCCAGCAGCTTAGCGGCGGGGGGGAATAATTCACCCCTCCACTTT.

In its sample, this clonotype was seen a few times. The V and J genes are TRBV6-1 and TRBJ2-1, with D perhaps TRBD2 (6 bases). The CDR3 covers 17 residues. V lost 6 bases, J lost 0 bases, and 18 bases lay in between. Germline CDR1 reads MNHNS; CDR2 reads SASEGT. The CDR3 nucleotides are TGTGCCAGCAGCCCTGAAGTGGCTAGCGACTCCTACAATGAGCAGTTCTTC. Its protein is CASSPEVASDSYNEQFF.

The chain links TRBV29-1 to TRBJ2-7, with a tentative D call TRBD1 (6 bases). CDR1 and CDR2 (germline): SQVTM, ANQGSEA. The CDR3 length is 12 residues. The ends were cut back, 4 bases at V and 4 bases at J, with 11 bases in the middle. The DNA of the CDR3 is TGCAGCGTTGCCCAGGGGCGATACGAGCAGTACTTC. It encodes CSVAQGRYEQYF.

The rearrangement uses TRBV12-3 or TRBV12-4 and TRBJ2-5; TRBD2 agrees at 12 bases. The CDR3 is 15 amino acids. Trimming cost V 7 bases and J 2 bases; bases outside gene matches: 5. CDR3 sequence reads: CASILGLAGQETQYF. The CDR3 DNA sequence: TGTGCCAGCATCCTCGGACTAGCGGGGCAAGAGACCCAGTACTTC.

This clonotype occurred a few times. The genes are TRBV20-1 and TRBJ2-7, with 10 positions matching TRBD1. CDR3 size: 14 residues. V lost 0 bases to trimming and J lost 9 bases; unmatched junction nucleotides: 8. Germline CDR1 reads DFQATT; CDR2 reads SNEGSKA (reference sequence). The CDR3 nucleotides read TGCAGTGCTAGAGATTCGAGACAGGGGGCTCCGCAGTACTTC. It codes for CSARDSRQGAPQYF.